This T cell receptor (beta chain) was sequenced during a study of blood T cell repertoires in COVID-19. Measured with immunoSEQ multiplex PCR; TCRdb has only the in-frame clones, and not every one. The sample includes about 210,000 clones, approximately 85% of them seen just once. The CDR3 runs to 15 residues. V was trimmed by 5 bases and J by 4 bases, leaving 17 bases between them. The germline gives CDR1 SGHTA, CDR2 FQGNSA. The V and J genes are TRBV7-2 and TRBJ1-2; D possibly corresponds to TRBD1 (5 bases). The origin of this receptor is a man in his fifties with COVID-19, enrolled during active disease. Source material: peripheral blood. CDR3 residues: CASSPPRTRLYGYTF. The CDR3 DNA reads TGTGCCAGCAGCCCTCCCCGGACAAGACTCTATGGCTACACCTTC. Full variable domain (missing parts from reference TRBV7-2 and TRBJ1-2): GAGVSQSPSNKVTEKGKDVELRCDPISGHTALYWYRQSLGQGLEFLIYFQGNSAPDKSGLPSDRFSAERTGGSVSTLTIQRTQQEDSAVYLCASSPPRTRLYGYTFGSGTRLTVV.